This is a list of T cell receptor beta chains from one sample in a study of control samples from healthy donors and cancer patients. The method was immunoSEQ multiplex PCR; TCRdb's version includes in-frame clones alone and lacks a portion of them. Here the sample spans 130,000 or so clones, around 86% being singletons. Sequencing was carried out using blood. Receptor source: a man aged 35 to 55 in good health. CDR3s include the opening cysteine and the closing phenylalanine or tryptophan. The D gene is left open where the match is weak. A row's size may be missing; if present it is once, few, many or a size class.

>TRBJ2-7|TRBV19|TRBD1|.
TGTGCCAGTAGCGGACAGGGAATGGGGGTGAGTGAGCAGTACTTC
CASSGQGMGVSEQYF
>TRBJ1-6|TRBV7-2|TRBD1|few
TGTGCCAGCAGCCCACAGGGGGCTGAGAATTCACCCCTCCACTTT
CASSPQGAENSPLHF
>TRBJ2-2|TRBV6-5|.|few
TGTGCCAGCAGTTACAATCCCGAGAACACCGGGGAGCTGTTTTTT
CASSYNPENTGELFF
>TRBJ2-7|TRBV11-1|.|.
TGTGCCAGCAGCTTTGGGACAACCTCCTACGAGCAGTACTTC
CASSFGTTSYEQYF
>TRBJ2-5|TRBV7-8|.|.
TGTGCCAGCAGCACGTTAAGAGGTGACCAGTACTTC
CASSTLRGDQYF
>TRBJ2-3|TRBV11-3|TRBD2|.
TGTGCCAGCAGTTTACCGGGGCTAGCGGGCACAGATACGCAGTATTTT
CASSLPGLAGTDTQYF
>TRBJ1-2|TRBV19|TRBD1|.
TGTGCCAGTAGTATAGTAGCGGGACAGCTTAACTATGGCTACACCTTC
CASSIVAGQLNYGYTF
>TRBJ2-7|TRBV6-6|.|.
TGTGCCAGCAGTTACTCGAGAACAGTGGGTCACGAGCAGTACTTC
CASSYSRTVGHEQYF
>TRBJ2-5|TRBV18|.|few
TGTGCCACCAAGGGACCAGACCAAGAGACCCAGTACTTC
CATKGPDQETQYF
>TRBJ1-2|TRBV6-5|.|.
TGTGCCAGCAGTTACGAGCGGGGCGCGGCTGGCTACACCTTC
CASSYERGAAGYTF
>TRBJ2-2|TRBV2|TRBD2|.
TGTGCCAGCAGTTCCGGGACTACGATCGGGGAGCTGTTTTTT
CASSSGTTIGELFF
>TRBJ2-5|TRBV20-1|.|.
TGCAGTGCTAGAGAAGAGACCCAGTACTTC
CSAREETQYF
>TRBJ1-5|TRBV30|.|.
TGTGCCTGGAGTGTTGGTAGGGTGGGGGATCAGCCCCAGCATTTT
CAWSVGRVGDQPQHF
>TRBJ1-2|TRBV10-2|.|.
TGCGCCAGCAGTCAGGGGCTGAGCTATGGCTACACCTTC
CASSQGLSYGYTF
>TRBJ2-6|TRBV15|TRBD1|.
TGTGCCACCAGCTCCCCCGGACAGGGCTCTGGGGCCAACGTCCTGACTTTC
CATSSPGQGSGANVLTF
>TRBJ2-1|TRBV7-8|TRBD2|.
TGTGCCAGCAGCTTAGGGGCTAGCGGGGGGCAAAATGAGCAGTTCTTC
CASSLGASGGQNEQFF
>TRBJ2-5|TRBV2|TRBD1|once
TGTGCCACCCGACAGGGAACAGAGACCCAGTACTTC
CATRQGTETQYF
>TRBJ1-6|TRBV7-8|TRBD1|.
TGTGCCAGCAGCTTAATCACGGTGGCAGGGGGTAATTCACCCCTCCACTTT
CASSLITVAGGNSPLHF
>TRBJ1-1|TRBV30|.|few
TGTGCCTGGAGTGAAAGGGGGTTCGGTGAAGCTTTCTTT
CAWSERGFGEAFF
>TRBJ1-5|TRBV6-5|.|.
TGTGCCAGCACAGGGAGCAATCAGCCCCAGCATTTT
CASTGSNQPQHF
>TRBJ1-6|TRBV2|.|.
TGTGCCAGCAGGGTAGAGACGGGTTCACCCCTCCACTTT
CASRVETGSPLHF
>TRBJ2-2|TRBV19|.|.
TGTGCCAGTAGGAGCACGGCGAACACCGGGGAGCTGTTTTTT
CASRSTANTGELFF
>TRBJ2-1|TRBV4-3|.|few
TGCGCCAGCAGCCAAATATCGGGACATAATGAGCAGTTCTTC
CASSQISGHNEQFF
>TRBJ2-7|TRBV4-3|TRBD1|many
TGCGCCAGCAGCCAAGACGGGACGGGACAGCGCGCCGACGAGCAGTACTTC
CASSQDGTGQRADEQYF
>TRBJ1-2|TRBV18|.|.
TGTGCCAGCTCACCCCGGGAGGCTAACTATGGCTACACCTTC
CASSPREANYGYTF
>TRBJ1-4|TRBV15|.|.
TGTGCCACCAGCCCAGAAACCGCCGTTGGAAAACTGTTTTTT
CATSPETAVGKLFF
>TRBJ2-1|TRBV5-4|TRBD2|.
TGTGCCAGCAGCCCGGGGGGGCAGGGGAGTTACAATGAGCAGTTCTTC
CASSPGGQGSYNEQFF
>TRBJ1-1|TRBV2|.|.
TGTGCCAGCAGTGAATTAGGGGGGTACACTGAAGCTTTCTTT
CASSELGGYTEAFF
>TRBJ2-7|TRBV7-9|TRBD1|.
TGTGCCAGCAGCTTAGTAGGACAGGGCAGCTCCTACGAGCAGTACTTC
CASSLVGQGSSYEQYF
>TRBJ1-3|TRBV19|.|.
TGTGCCAGTACCATAGAGGGGGATTGGGGAAACACCATATATTTT
CASTIEGDWGNTIYF
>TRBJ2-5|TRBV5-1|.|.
TGCGCCAGCAGCTTGGCCGGCCTAGTCCAAGAGACCCAGTACTTC
CASSLAGLVQETQYF
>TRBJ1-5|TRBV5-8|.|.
TGTGCCAGCACCTCCAAGCATACTCAGCCCCAGCATTTT
CASTSKHTQPQHF
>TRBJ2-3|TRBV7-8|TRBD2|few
TGTGCCAGCAGCCCCTTCTCGGGCCTAGCGGGAGATACGCAGTATTTT
CASSPFSGLAGDTQYF
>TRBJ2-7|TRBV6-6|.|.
TGTGCCAGCAGTTACGGGCTCGATCACTACGAGCAGTACTTC
CASSYGLDHYEQYF
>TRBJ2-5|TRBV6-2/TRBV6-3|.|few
TGTGCCAGCAGTTACACGGGGGGCCCCCAAGAGACCCAGTACTTC
CASSYTGGPQETQYF
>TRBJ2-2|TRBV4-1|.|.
TGCGCCAGCAGCCAAGGAATCGAGAGCGGATACACCGGGGAGCTGTTTTTT
CASSQGIESGYTGELFF
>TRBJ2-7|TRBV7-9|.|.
TGTGCCAGCAGCTTTCCCGGGGCGATCTCCTACGAGCAGTACTTC
CASSFPGAISYEQYF
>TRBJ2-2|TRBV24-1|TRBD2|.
TGTGCCACCAGTGATCCGAGCGGGGGGGAGTCCGGGGAGCTGTTTTTT
CATSDPSGGESGELFF
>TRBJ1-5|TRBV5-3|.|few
TGTGCCAGAAGCCACCCTCGGTCAGCTCAGCCCCAGCATTTT
CARSHPRSAQPQHF
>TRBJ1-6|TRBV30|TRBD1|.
TGTGCCTGGAGTGCGGGACAGGGAAATTCACCCCTCCACTTT
CAWSAGQGNSPLHF
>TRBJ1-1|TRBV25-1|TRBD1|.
TGTGCCAGCAGTGAGACAGGGGGCGGGAGAGCTTTCTTT
CASSETGGGRAFF
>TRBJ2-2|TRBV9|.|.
TGTGCCAGCAAGAGACAGCCGAACACCGGGGAGCTGTTTTTT
CASKRQPNTGELFF
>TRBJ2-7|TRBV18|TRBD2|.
TGTGCCACCACGGGGGAGGGCTACGAGCAGTACTTC
CATTGEGYEQYF
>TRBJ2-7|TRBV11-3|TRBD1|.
TGTGCCAGCAGCTTAGGGGACAGGCCGACCTACGAGCAGTACTTC
CASSLGDRPTYEQYF
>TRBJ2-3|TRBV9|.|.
TGTGCCAGCAGCGCCGGGGAGTACACAGATACGCAGTATTTT
CASSAGEYTDTQYF
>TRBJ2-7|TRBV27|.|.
TGTGCCAGCAGTTTTGCGTGTTTTATACGCTCCTACGAGCAGTACTTC
CASSFACFIRSYEQYF
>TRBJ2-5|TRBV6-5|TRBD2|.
TGTGCCAGCAGACTAGCGGGGGGGCAAGAGACCCAGTACTTC
CASRLAGGQETQYF
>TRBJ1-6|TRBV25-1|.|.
TGTGCCAGCAGTCCTGGAACAGGGAATGATTCACCCCTCCACTTT
CASSPGTGNDSPLHF
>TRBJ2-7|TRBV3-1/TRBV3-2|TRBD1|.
TGTGCCAGCAGCCATGCCGGGACAGGGCCCTACGAGCAGTACTTC
CASSHAGTGPYEQYF